These T cell receptor beta chains were read from a single sample in a study of blood T cells in healthy people across ages. TCRdb re-analysed the 5' RACE reads in MiXCR, keeping a single row per CDR3 protein. In the table there are about 720,000 distinct CDR3 sequences, over 20% of which are singletons. Input material: blood. These receptors were taken from a man in his 70s in good health. Both conserved end residues are part of each CDR3. D genes are given only for firm matches. Clone size is stated in some rows and not others, as once, few, many or a class when expanded.

abundance	d_gene	v_gene	len	j_gene	CDR3nt	CDR3aa
few	NA	TRBV6-2/TRBV6-3	11	TRBJ2-2	TGTGCCACGGGCCACGGCGGGGAGCTGTTTTTT	CATGHGGELFF
few	TRBD2	TRBV11-2	17	TRBJ2-4	TGTGCCAGCAGTGCGACCTCGGGACTAATAGCCAAAAACATTCAGTACTTC	CASSATSGLIAKNIQYF
NA	TRBD2	TRBV18	18	TRBJ2-4	TGTGCCAGCTCACCGGGGACTAGCGGGGGGGCCTCCAAAAACATTCAGTACTTC	CASSPGTSGGASKNIQYF
NA	NA	TRBV19	14	TRBJ1-5	TGTGCCAGTAGTATAGGGGAGCGGAATCAGCCCCAGCATTTT	CASSIGERNQPQHF
NA	NA	TRBV7-2	14	TRBJ2-5	TGTGCCAGCAGCTTAGAGACTCTAGCGAAGACCCGGTACTTC	CASSLETLAKTRYF
NA	NA	TRBV20-1	13	TRBJ1-6	TGCAGTGCCGAACCCAGGGACGGTTCACCCCTCCACTTT	CSAEPRDGSPLHF
few	TRBD1	TRBV18	16	TRBJ2-3	TGTGCCAGCTCACCCAGGACAGGGGGACGATTGGATACGCAGTATTTT	CASSPRTGGRLDTQYF
few	NA	TRBV7-2	14	TRBJ1-4	TGTGCCAGCACCCCACAGAGCCCCAATGAAAAACTGTTTTTT	CASTPQSPNEKLFF
NA	NA	TRBV5-5	14	TRBJ2-3	TGTGCCAGCAGCTTCCCCAGGGGCACAGATACGCAGTATTTT	CASSFPRGTDTQYF
few	NA	TRBV2	14	TRBJ1-2	TGTGCCAGCAGTGAGGTCGGGGGCTGGTATGGCTACACCTTC	CASSEVGGWYGYTF
NA	NA	TRBV20-1	12	TRBJ1-1	TGCAGTGCTAGGGGAGACAGGATTGAAGCTTTCTTT	CSARGDRIEAFF
NA	NA	TRBV20-1	12	TRBJ2-5	TGCAGTGCTCCCCCGGACGGGGAGACCCAGTACTTC	CSAPPDGETQYF
NA	NA	TRBV5-3	15	TRBJ2-3	TGTGCCAGCAGCTTAGGTCAGCCTTTCACAGATACGCAGTATTTT	CASSLGQPFTDTQYF
few	NA	TRBV7-9	15	TRBJ2-5	TGTGCCAGCAGCTTAGTCAAGGGGGTACGGGAGACCCAGTACTTC	CASSLVKGVRETQYF
NA	TRBD1	TRBV3-1	14	TRBJ2-7	TGTGCCAGCAGCCAGGGGACAGTTACCTACGAGCAGTACTTC	CASSQGTVTYEQYF
few	NA	TRBV7-2	14	TRBJ1-1	TGTGCCAGCAGCCCCCGCCCCCAAGGGGCTGAAGCTTTCTTT	CASSPRPQGAEAFF
few	TRBD1	TRBV20-1	16	TRBJ2-1	TGCAGTGCTAGAGTTACAGGGGGCCGGTCCTACAATGAGCAGTTCTTC	CSARVTGGRSYNEQFF
many	NA	TRBV7-8	15	TRBJ2-1	TGTGCCAGCAGCTTAGGGCCAGCGGGCTACAATGAGCAGTTCTTC	CASSLGPAGYNEQFF
NA	NA	TRBV7-2	15	TRBJ2-2	TGTGCCAGCAGCTTAACGGGATTAAGCACCGGGGAGCTGTTTTTT	CASSLTGLSTGELFF
NA	TRBD2	TRBV7-6	15	TRBJ2-1	TGTGCCAGCAGCTTACGAGCGGGAGCACCAAATGAGCAGTTCTTC	CASSLRAGAPNEQFF
NA	TRBD2	TRBV5-1	15	TRBJ2-1	TGCGCCAGCAGCTTGGTAACCGGGACTACCAATGAGCAGTTCTTC	CASSLVTGTTNEQFF
NA	TRBD2	TRBV7-6	14	TRBJ2-2	TGTGCCAGCAGCCGTAGCGGGGGAATCGGGGAGCTGTTTTTT	CASSRSGGIGELFF
few	NA	TRBV7-2	14	TRBJ2-5	TGTGCCAGCAGCGCCCAAAAGGGGCAAGAGACCCAGTACTTC	CASSAQKGQETQYF
many	NA	TRBV29-1	12	TRBJ1-1	TGCAGCGTTGAAGTTAGGGGAACTGAAGCTTTCTTT	CSVEVRGTEAFF
few	TRBD1	TRBV2	16	TRBJ2-2	TGTGCCAGCAGAGGTGGGACAGGCCAAAACACCGGGGAGCTGTTTTTT	CASRGGTGQNTGELFF
NA	NA	TRBV12-3/TRBV12-4	13	TRBJ2-7	TGTGCCAGCAGTTTAAACGGTGTCTACGAGCAGTACTTC	CASSLNGVYEQYF
few	TRBD1	TRBV7-3	15	TRBJ1-1	TGTGCCAGCAGCATAACGGGACAGGGGGCAAGTGAAGCTTTCTTT	CASSITGQGASEAFF
NA	NA	TRBV20-1	14	TRBJ1-4	TGCAGTGCTAGAAGGGCAGGAGAGATCGAAAAACTGTTTTTT	CSARRAGEIEKLFF
few	TRBD2	TRBV5-1	17	TRBJ2-7	TGCGCCAGCAGCTTGACTCCTAGTGGCGGGGGGTCCTACGAGCAGTACTTC	CASSLTPSGGGSYEQYF
NA	NA	TRBV9	15	TRBJ2-1	TGTGCCAGCAGCGAGGGAGAGGGGTGGTGGTATGAGCAGTTCTTC	CASSEGEGWWYEQFF
NA	NA	TRBV10-1	15	TRBJ1-5	TGCGCCAGCAGTGAGCCTCAGGGTGGCAATCAGCCCCAGCATTTT	CASSEPQGGNQPQHF
NA	NA	TRBV12-3/TRBV12-4	14	TRBJ1-1	TGTGCCAGCAGTTTCAGTGGGTTGAGGACTGAAGCTTTCTTT	CASSFSGLRTEAFF
NA	TRBD1	TRBV18	15	TRBJ2-7	TGTGCCAGCTCACCGTTGGGACAGGGGAACTACGAGCAGTACTTC	CASSPLGQGNYEQYF
NA	TRBD1	TRBV14	15	TRBJ2-2	TGTGCCAGCAGATGGACAGGGGTCGGCACCGGGGAGCTGTTTTTT	CASRWTGVGTGELFF
NA	NA	TRBV12-3/TRBV12-4	15	TRBJ1-5	TGTGCCAGCAGACGGTCTCTAAACGGCAATCAGCCCCAGCATTTT	CASRRSLNGNQPQHF
NA	NA	TRBV30	10	TRBJ1-4	TGTGCCTGGAGCACGGGAAAACTGTTTTTT	CAWSTGKLFF
few	TRBD1	TRBV2	18	TRBJ1-4	TGTGCCAGCAGTGAAGCGGGACAGGGGATTTTAAATATTGAAAAACTGTTTTTT	CASSEAGQGILNIEKLFF